Listed below are T cell receptor beta chains from one sample, sequenced in a study of CD8 T cells in ankylosing spondylitis. TCRdb ran MiXCR on the 5' RACE reads and lists one entry per CDR3 protein. This sample has fewer than 550,000 distinct CDR3 sequences; 5.3% occur once, and the top ten carry approximately 3.5%. Source material: blood, either unsorted or a sorted T cell fraction (not recorded which). These receptors originate from a male donor with ankylosing spondylitis. CDR3s include the opening cysteine and the closing phenylalanine or tryptophan. A D gene is named only where the DNA matches it firmly. Some rows mark clone size as missing; the rest say once, few, many or name a class of expanded clone.

d_call	clone_size	v_call	j_call	cdr3_length	cdr3_aa	cdr3_nt
NA	many	TRBV6-6	TRBJ2-7	13	CASSYADSYEQYF	TGTGCCAGCAGTTACGCGGATTCCTACGAGCAGTACTTC
TRBD1	many	TRBV9	TRBJ1-2	16	CASSRDSKGLNYGYTF	TGTGCCAGCAGCCGGGACAGCAAAGGGCTGAACTATGGCTACACCTTC
NA	many	TRBV6-1	TRBJ2-5	14	CASRDGGRQETQYF	TGTGCCAGCAGGGACGGCGGGCGCCAAGAGACCCAGTACTTC
TRBD1	many	TRBV20-1	TRBJ1-5	16	CSARETATGGNQPQHF	TGCAGTGCTAGAGAAACAGCAACAGGGGGCAATCAGCCCCAGCATTTT
TRBD2	many	TRBV14	TRBJ2-1	16	CASSPFSGRVNNEQFF	TGTGCCAGCAGCCCCTTCAGCGGGAGGGTCAACAATGAGCAGTTCTTC
NA	NA	TRBV28	TRBJ2-1	14	CASSFLFGLDEQFF	TGTGCCAGCAGTTTTCTGTTTGGGTTAGATGAGCAGTTCTTC
NA	many	TRBV10-3	TRBJ2-7	11	CAISTPYEQYF	TGTGCCATCAGCACCCCCTACGAGCAGTACTTC
NA	NA	TRBV15	TRBJ2-1	14	CATSTKLTYNEQFF	TGTGCCACCAGCACAAAACTAACCTACAATGAGCAGTTCTTC
TRBD1	many	TRBV4-3	TRBJ1-1	17	CASSRRSFRDRGTEAFF	TGCGCCAGCAGCCGAAGGTCTTTCCGGGACAGGGGCACTGAAGCTTTCTTT
NA	few	TRBV4-1	TRBJ1-5	16	CASSHPGGSPNQPQHF	TGCGCCAGCAGCCACCCCGGGGGCAGTCCCAATCAGCCCCAGCATTTT
NA	many	TRBV5-1	TRBJ2-3	17	CASSFLLGDLGTDTQYF	TGCGCCAGCAGCTTCCTCCTGGGGGACCTCGGCACAGATACGCAGTATTTT
NA	few	TRBV18	TRBJ1-2	13	CASSRGDNYGYTF	TGTGCCAGCTCAAGGGGTGACAACTATGGCTACACCTTC
TRBD1	many	TRBV20-1	TRBJ1-1	12	CSALYGTAEAFF	TGCAGTGCTCTTTACGGGACAGCTGAAGCTTTCTTT
NA	many	TRBV6-6	TRBJ2-2	13	CASSSTNTGELFF	TGTGCCAGCAGTTCTACGAACACCGGGGAGCTGTTTTTT
NA	many	TRBV20-1	TRBJ1-1	13	CSARLVGKDEAFF	TGCAGTGCTAGACTTGTCGGTAAGGATGAAGCTTTCTTT
TRBD2	many	TRBV18	TRBJ2-7	13	CASSPLAAYEQYF	TGTGCCAGCTCACCGCTAGCGGCCTACGAGCAGTACTTC
TRBD1	many	TRBV10-3	TRBJ1-2	13	CAITWDSNYGYTF	TGTGCCATCACCTGGGACAGCAACTATGGCTACACCTTC
NA	many	TRBV7-2	TRBJ1-2	12	CASSSQRGGYTF	TGTGCCAGCAGCTCTCAGAGGGGAGGCTACACCTTC
NA	many	TRBV24-1	TRBJ2-1	11	CATSHYTEQFF	TGTGCCACCAGCCATTATACGGAGCAGTTCTTC
NA	many	TRBV5-1	TRBJ1-1	16	CASSFSGRIMNTEAFF	TGCGCCAGCAGCTTTTCGGGCAGGATCATGAACACTGAAGCTTTCTTT
NA	many	TRBV5-5	TRBJ2-5	13	CASSLGTGWTQYF	TGTGCCAGCAGCTTGGGTACGGGATGGACCCAGTACTTC
NA	many	TRBV20-1	TRBJ1-1	13	CSAREGAVTEAFF	TGCAGTGCTAGGGAGGGAGCGGTCACTGAAGCTTTCTTT
TRBD1	many	TRBV4-2	TRBJ2-7	15	CASSQERTGSYEQYF	TGTGCCAGCAGCCAAGAAAGGACAGGGTCCTACGAGCAGTACTTC
NA	many	TRBV5-1	TRBJ1-1	11	CASSLNTEVFF	TGCGCCAGCAGCTTGAACACTGAAGTTTTCTTT
TRBD1	many	TRBV15	TRBJ2-2	16	CATSRWGTGDTGELFF	TGTGCCACCAGCAGATGGGGGACAGGTGATACCGGGGAGCTGTTTTTT
NA	many	TRBV4-1	TRBJ2-7	15	CASSQVDGFSYEQYF	TGCGCCAGCAGCCAAGTTGACGGGTTCTCCTACGAGCAGTACTTC
NA	many	TRBV20-1	TRBJ2-5	15	CSARGGALLQETQYF	TGCAGTGCTAGAGGGGGGGCCCTCTTACAAGAGACCCAGTACTTC
NA	many	TRBV28	TRBJ1-1	13	CASTTDPNTEAFF	TGTGCCAGCACCACGGACCCGAACACTGAAGCTTTCTTT
TRBD1	many	TRBV20-1	TRBJ2-5	13	CSARGDRGETQYF	TGCAGTGCTAGAGGGGACAGGGGGGAGACCCAGTACTTC